This is a list of T cell receptor beta chains from one sample in a study of control samples from healthy donors and cancer patients. This table comes from immunoSEQ multiplex PCR, and its TCRdb copy is limited to in-frame clones, with some not included. The sample shows 120,000 to 150,000 clones, roughly 93% of them seen only once. The sequencing sample was made of blood. These receptors were taken from a man aged 18 to 29 in good health. The CDR3 runs from the conserved cysteine through the conserved F or W. Each record gives: V gene, clone size, D gene, J gene, CDR3 DNA, CDR3 protein. The D gene is left open where the match is weak. Rows give clone size only sometimes, using once, few, many, or a class for an expanded clone.

v_call: TRBV18
clone_size: -
d_call: -
j_call: TRBJ1-1
cdr3_nt: TGTGCCAGCTCACTGGACCGACGAGAAGCTTTCTTT
cdr3_aa: CASSLDRREAFF

v_call: TRBV27
clone_size: -
d_call: -
j_call: TRBJ2-2
cdr3_nt: TGTGCCAGCAGTTACTCCGGGACCCCCTCCGGGGAGCTGTTTTTT
cdr3_aa: CASSYSGTPSGELFF

v_call: TRBV7-2
clone_size: -
d_call: -
j_call: TRBJ1-1
cdr3_nt: TGTGCCAGCAGCCGAGACAGTTACACTGAAGCTTTCTTT
cdr3_aa: CASSRDSYTEAFF

v_call: TRBV29-1
clone_size: -
d_call: -
j_call: TRBJ2-5
cdr3_nt: TGCAGCACAGATTACCAAGAGACCCAGTACTTC
cdr3_aa: CSTDYQETQYF

v_call: TRBV10-3
clone_size: -
d_call: -
j_call: TRBJ1-2
cdr3_nt: TGTGCCATCAGTGGGCAGGACTATGGCTACACCTTC
cdr3_aa: CAISGQDYGYTF

v_call: TRBV5-1
clone_size: -
d_call: -
j_call: TRBJ2-2
cdr3_nt: TGCGCCAGCAGCCTACGACAGGCGAACACCGGGGAGCTGTTTTTT
cdr3_aa: CASSLRQANTGELFF

v_call: TRBV11-2
clone_size: -
d_call: -
j_call: TRBJ1-2
cdr3_nt: TGTGCCAGCAGCTTAGGAGCGGATCTGAACTATGGCTACACCTTC
cdr3_aa: CASSLGADLNYGYTF

v_call: TRBV6-5
clone_size: -
d_call: -
j_call: TRBJ1-5
cdr3_nt: TGTGCCAGCAGAGGGAGGGATAACAATCAGCCCCAGCATTTT
cdr3_aa: CASRGRDNNQPQHF

v_call: TRBV30
clone_size: -
d_call: -
j_call: TRBJ2-3
cdr3_nt: TGTGCCTGGACCTCAGACAGGTCGAGCACAGATACGCAGTATTTT
cdr3_aa: CAWTSDRSSTDTQYF

v_call: TRBV24-1
clone_size: -
d_call: -
j_call: TRBJ2-2
cdr3_nt: TGTGCCACCAGTGACCCGAGGGGGGTCGCGACCGGGGAGCTGTTTTTT
cdr3_aa: CATSDPRGVATGELFF

v_call: TRBV27
clone_size: -
d_call: -
j_call: TRBJ2-7
cdr3_nt: TGTGCCAGCAGTAGGGACTACGAGCAGTACTTC
cdr3_aa: CASSRDYEQYF

v_call: TRBV12-1
clone_size: -
d_call: -
j_call: TRBJ2-3
cdr3_nt: TGTGCCAGCAGCTTTTATTACGCTCAGGACCCAACTAAGACAGATACGCAGTATTTT
cdr3_aa: CASSFYYAQDPTKTDTQYF

v_call: TRBV29-1
clone_size: -
d_call: -
j_call: TRBJ1-1
cdr3_nt: TGCAGCGGGGGAGTCGAACAGGGCACTGAAGCTTTCTTT
cdr3_aa: CSGGVEQGTEAFF

v_call: TRBV7-8
clone_size: -
d_call: -
j_call: TRBJ1-1
cdr3_nt: TGTGCCAGCAGCTTAGAAGTGGCAGGTCGAATGAACACTGAAGCTTTCTTT
cdr3_aa: CASSLEVAGRMNTEAFF

v_call: TRBV11-2
clone_size: -
d_call: -
j_call: TRBJ2-7
cdr3_nt: TGTGCCAGCAGGAAGGCGGGGCAGTTCCTCTACGAGCAGTACTTC
cdr3_aa: CASRKAGQFLYEQYF

v_call: TRBV2
clone_size: -
d_call: -
j_call: TRBJ1-2
cdr3_nt: TGTGCCAGCATCTATCGCCGCGGGGACTATGGCTACACCTTC
cdr3_aa: CASIYRRGDYGYTF

v_call: TRBV19
clone_size: -
d_call: -
j_call: TRBJ1-5
cdr3_nt: TGTGCCAGTAGTGCGACACGGGCGACTCCCCAGCATTTT
cdr3_aa: CASSATRATPQHF

v_call: TRBV28
clone_size: -
d_call: -
j_call: TRBJ1-2
cdr3_nt: TGTGCCAGCAGTGCCACCGATTATGGCTACACCTTC
cdr3_aa: CASSATDYGYTF

v_call: TRBV13
clone_size: -
d_call: -
j_call: TRBJ2-7
cdr3_nt: TGTGCCAGCAGCACTTTACAGGGTCACGAGCAGTACTTC
cdr3_aa: CASSTLQGHEQYF

v_call: TRBV25-1
clone_size: -
d_call: -
j_call: TRBJ2-5
cdr3_nt: TGTGCCAGCAGTGAGTTCGGGCAAGAGACCCAGTACTTC
cdr3_aa: CASSEFGQETQYF

v_call: TRBV5-1
clone_size: -
d_call: -
j_call: TRBJ2-7
cdr3_nt: TGCGCCAGCAGCTTGGAGGGGGATTACACCTACGAGCAGTACTTC
cdr3_aa: CASSLEGDYTYEQYF

v_call: TRBV6-1
clone_size: once
d_call: -
j_call: TRBJ1-4
cdr3_nt: TGTGCCAGCAGTGAACTGGGATATAATGAAAAACTGTTTTTT
cdr3_aa: CASSELGYNEKLFF

v_call: TRBV4-1
clone_size: -
d_call: -
j_call: TRBJ2-7
cdr3_nt: TGCGCCAGCAGTCCAGGCCGCGGAGCTTTCAACGAGCAGTACTTC
cdr3_aa: CASSPGRGAFNEQYF

v_call: TRBV5-1
clone_size: -
d_call: TRBD1
j_call: TRBJ1-4
cdr3_nt: TGCGCCAGCAGCTCCATGACAGGGAAGGATGAAAAACTGTTTTTT
cdr3_aa: CASSSMTGKDEKLFF

v_call: TRBV3-1/TRBV3-2
clone_size: -
d_call: -
j_call: TRBJ1-2
cdr3_nt: TGTGCCAGCAGTAATAATATAGAACCAAACTATGGCTACACCTTC
cdr3_aa: CASSNNIEPNYGYTF

v_call: TRBV11-2
clone_size: -
d_call: -
j_call: TRBJ2-7
cdr3_nt: TGTGCCAGCAGCTTAGTAAGGCAGGCTTCCTACGAGCAGTACTTC
cdr3_aa: CASSLVRQASYEQYF

v_call: TRBV19
clone_size: -
d_call: TRBD2
j_call: TRBJ2-1
cdr3_nt: TGTGCCAGTAGTGTAACTTGGACTAGCGGCTTGTACAATGAGCAGTTCTTC
cdr3_aa: CASSVTWTSGLYNEQFF

v_call: TRBV30
clone_size: -
d_call: -
j_call: TRBJ2-1
cdr3_nt: TGTGGTTGCGGCGGAGTCTACAATGAGCAGTTCTTC
cdr3_aa: CGCGGVYNEQFF

v_call: TRBV9
clone_size: -
d_call: TRBD1
j_call: TRBJ2-5
cdr3_nt: TGTGCCACCGCGCCGGGGACAGACAAAGAGACCCAGTACTTC
cdr3_aa: CATAPGTDKETQYF

v_call: TRBV9
clone_size: once
d_call: -
j_call: TRBJ1-2
cdr3_nt: TGTGCCAGCAGCGTAGGACCTGCTAACTATGGCTACACCTTC
cdr3_aa: CASSVGPANYGYTF

v_call: TRBV11-3
clone_size: -
d_call: -
j_call: TRBJ1-4
cdr3_nt: TGTGCCAGCTCAGGGACTAATGAAAAACTGTTTTTT
cdr3_aa: CASSGTNEKLFF

v_call: TRBV23-1
clone_size: -
d_call: -
j_call: TRBJ1-6
cdr3_nt: TGCGCCAGCAGTCTCCCGGGGCTAAACCCCTATAATTCACCCCTCCACTTT
cdr3_aa: CASSLPGLNPYNSPLHF

v_call: TRBV19
clone_size: -
d_call: TRBD1
j_call: TRBJ2-1
cdr3_nt: TGTGCCAGTAGTAGACAGGGATACAATGAGCAGTTCTTC
cdr3_aa: CASSRQGYNEQFF

v_call: TRBV2
clone_size: -
d_call: -
j_call: TRBJ2-2
cdr3_nt: TGTGCCAGCAGAGCTGACGGATACACCGGGGAGCTGTTTTTT
cdr3_aa: CASRADGYTGELFF

v_call: TRBV2
clone_size: -
d_call: -
j_call: TRBJ2-3
cdr3_nt: TGTGCCAGCAGTGGGTATAGGGAGGGGGTTAGCACAGATACGCAGTATTTT
cdr3_aa: CASSGYREGVSTDTQYF

v_call: TRBV27
clone_size: -
d_call: TRBD1
j_call: TRBJ2-5
cdr3_nt: TGTGCCAGCAGTTTATACATACAGGGGGCCCACGAGACCCAGTACTTC
cdr3_aa: CASSLYIQGAHETQYF

v_call: TRBV27
clone_size: -
d_call: -
j_call: TRBJ1-5
cdr3_nt: TGTGCCAGCAGTTTAAACACAGTCGGCCCCCAGCATTTT
cdr3_aa: CASSLNTVGPQHF

v_call: TRBV27
clone_size: -
d_call: -
j_call: TRBJ1-2
cdr3_nt: TGTGCCAGCTCCCTGACCGGCAGGGGAGCCTATGGCTACACCTTC
cdr3_aa: CASSLTGRGAYGYTF

v_call: TRBV3-1/TRBV3-2
clone_size: once
d_call: TRBD1
j_call: TRBJ2-1
cdr3_nt: TGTGCCAGCAGCCAGCCCCCGGGACAGGGACGAGATGAGCAGTTCTTC
cdr3_aa: CASSQPPGQGRDEQFF

v_call: TRBV9
clone_size: -
d_call: TRBD1
j_call: TRBJ2-5
cdr3_nt: TGTGCCAGCAGCGCGGGACATGACAGGGCACAGACCCAGTACTTC
cdr3_aa: CASSAGHDRAQTQYF

v_call: TRBV10-3
clone_size: -
d_call: -
j_call: TRBJ2-7
cdr3_nt: TGTGCCATCAGTGGACAGTCCTCCTACGAGCAGTACTTC
cdr3_aa: CAISGQSSYEQYF

v_call: TRBV11-3
clone_size: -
d_call: -
j_call: TRBJ2-3
cdr3_nt: TGTGCCAGCAGCATAGGGGTCGGGGCTGGCACAGATACGCAGTATTTT
cdr3_aa: CASSIGVGAGTDTQYF

v_call: TRBV5-4
clone_size: once
d_call: TRBD2
j_call: TRBJ2-2
cdr3_nt: TGTGCCACGGGGGAGGGTCCGGCCGGGGAGCTGTTTTTT
cdr3_aa: CATGEGPAGELFF

v_call: TRBV20-1
clone_size: -
d_call: TRBD2
j_call: TRBJ2-2
cdr3_nt: TGCAGTGCTAGTAGTCTAGCGGGAAACTTGTTCGGGGAGCTGTTTTTT
cdr3_aa: CSASSLAGNLFGELFF

v_call: TRBV5-6
clone_size: -
d_call: -
j_call: TRBJ2-2
cdr3_nt: TGTGCCAGCAGCGGGTACACCGGGGAGCTGTTTTTT
cdr3_aa: CASSGYTGELFF

v_call: TRBV6-5
clone_size: -
d_call: TRBD1
j_call: TRBJ2-7
cdr3_nt: TGTGCCAGCAGTCCGAACAGGGGTCACTCCTACGAGCAGTACTTC
cdr3_aa: CASSPNRGHSYEQYF

v_call: TRBV5-4
clone_size: -
d_call: -
j_call: TRBJ2-7
cdr3_nt: TGTGCCAGCAGCTTGACTTCAAGTTGGGAGCAGTACTTC
cdr3_aa: CASSLTSSWEQYF

v_call: TRBV6-5
clone_size: -
d_call: TRBD1
j_call: TRBJ1-6
cdr3_nt: TGTGCCAGCAGTTACGGGACAGGGGATAATTCACCCCTCCACTTT
cdr3_aa: CASSYGTGDNSPLHF